Below, 6 T cell receptor beta chains from the same sample are listed, as sequenced in a study of metastatic and nonmetastatic thyroid tumors. TCRdb re-processed the PCR reads through MiXCR. This table holds tens of thousands of clones, around 13% found once. Thyroid surgery took place with no prior treatment in any patient. Sequencing was carried out using tumor tissue. The receptors originated from a female donor with papillary thyroid cancer or a benign thyroid nodule (not recorded which). Some clones in this sample may be carry-over from other donors' samples.

Ten or more counts support this clone. V usage is TRBV15 and J usage is TRBJ2-2; no clear D gene. The V end was cut by 5 bases, the J end by 8 bases, with 6 bases between. This CDR3 is 11 amino acids long. Germline V gene data show CDR1 as LNHNV and CDR2 as YYDKDF (reference sequence). The CDR3 coding sequence is TGTGCCACCAGCTTTGCAGGGGAGCTGTTTTTT. This sequence encodes CATSFAGELFF.

The sample holds many counts of this clone. The chain employs TRBV5-4 and TRBJ1-4; D may be TRBD1 (6 bases). This CDR3 region has 13 residues. The V end was cut by 4 bases, the J end by 11 bases, with 15 bases between. Germline V gene data show CDR1 as SGHNT and CDR2 as YYREEE (reference sequence). The CDR3 sequence: CASSMDSFGKLFF. The CDR3 DNA sequence: TGTGCCAGCAGCATGGACAGTTTTGGGAAACTGTTTTTT.

This clone turned up a few times. The chain links TRBV5-1 to TRBJ1-1, with TRBD1 identical over 8 bases. The germline V gene encodes CDR1 SGHRS and CDR2 YFSETQ. This CDR3 has 15 amino acids. The trim removed 0 bases at V and 2 bases at J, leaving 3 bases unmatched. The CDR3 DNA reads TGCGCCAGCAGCTTGGAGGGACAGGTTAACACTGAAGCTTTCTTT. Protein: CASSLEGQVNTEAFF.

This clone has ten or more counts. The V call is TRBV28, the J call TRBJ2-2; the match to TRBD1 covers 10 bases. The length of the CDR3 is 18 residues. J was trimmed by 0 bases and V by 4 bases; bases with no gene match: 8. Germline V gene lookup returns CDR1 MDHEN and CDR2 SYDVKM. The CDR3 is CASSSFPGQGTNTGELFF. CDR3 nucleotides: TGTGCCAGCAGTTCTTTCCCGGGACAGGGGACGAACACCGGGGAGCTGTTTTTT.

This clone was recorded many times. The chain carries TRBV5-5 and TRBJ2-7, with TRBD1 as a possible D gene (6 bases). The V gene's germline CDR1 is SGHKS and CDR2 YYEKEE (reference sequence). This CDR3 is 14 amino acids long. V was shortened by 4 bases and J by 4 bases, with 15 bases between the two germline ends. The CDR3: CASSVPGHLYEQYF. CDR3 in DNA: TGTGCCAGCAGCGTTCCGGGACACCTTTACGAGCAGTACTTC.

This clone was seen at least ten times. The CDR3 here is CASSQERASANTGELFF. The CDR3 region has the DNA TGCGCCAGCAGCCAAGAGAGGGCATCAGCTAACACCGGGGAGCTGTTTTTT. The V gene is TRBV4-1, the J gene TRBJ2-2, with D tentatively TRBD2 (5 bases). CDR3 length: 17 residues. V lost 0 bases and J lost 2, with 13 bases in between. Germline CDR1 and CDR2: MGHRA and YSYEKL.